Listed below are T cell receptor beta chains from one sample, sequenced in a study of T cell responses to AZD1222 COVID-19 vaccine. The assay was immunoSEQ multiplex PCR, and TCRdb's table has in-frame clones only and misses some. In the table there are some 120,000 clones, around 89% of which are singletons. Source: peripheral blood, taken 28 days after the second AZD1222 dose. The receptors were sampled from an adult who received the AZD1222 COVID-19 vaccine. Both conserved end residues are part of each CDR3. D genes are given only for firm matches. The size entry is marked missing in some rows and otherwise reads once, few, many or a size class.

J: TRBJ2-7
V: TRBV2
D: -
size: -
CDR3: CASSLYEQYF
DNA: TGTGCCAGCAGCTTGTACGAGCAGTACTTC

J: TRBJ1-1
V: TRBV6-1
D: -
size: -
CDR3: CASSEARGVRNTEAFF
DNA: TGTGCCAGCAGTGAAGCTAGGGGGGTGCGGAACACTGAAGCTTTCTTT

J: TRBJ2-2
V: TRBV5-4
D: -
size: -
CDR3: CASSLANGAGANTGELFF
DNA: TGTGCCAGCAGCTTGGCCAACGGGGCAGGAGCGAACACCGGGGAGCTGTTTTTT

J: TRBJ2-2
V: TRBV2
D: -
size: -
CDR3: CASRYSAGELFF
DNA: TGTGCCAGCAGGTACTCAGCCGGGGAGCTGTTTTTT

J: TRBJ1-2
V: TRBV12-3/TRBV12-4
D: TRBD1
size: -
CDR3: CASSEQGAGGYTF
DNA: TGTGCCAGCAGTGAACAGGGGGCAGGAGGCTACACCTTC

J: TRBJ1-2
V: TRBV19
D: -
size: once
CDR3: CASSIHRQNYGYTF
DNA: TGTGCCAGTAGTATACACCGACAGAACTATGGCTACACCTTC

J: TRBJ2-1
V: TRBV4-1
D: TRBD1
size: -
CDR3: CASKKRTGVGNEQFF
DNA: TGCGCCAGCAAAAAACGGACAGGGGTGGGCAATGAGCAGTTCTTC

J: TRBJ1-5
V: TRBV6-6
D: -
size: -
CDR3: CASGGQVSNQPQHF
DNA: TGTGCCAGCGGTGGGCAGGTTAGCAATCAGCCCCAGCATTTT

J: TRBJ1-2
V: TRBV7-9
D: -
size: -
CDR3: CASSLRQFDGYTF
DNA: TGTGCCAGCAGCTTAAGACAGTTCGATGGCTACACCTTC

J: TRBJ1-1
V: TRBV15
D: -
size: -
CDR3: CATSRDLQGPGTEAFF
DNA: TGTGCCACCAGCAGAGATCTCCAGGGCCCGGGAACTGAAGCTTTCTTT

J: TRBJ1-2
V: TRBV5-1
D: -
size: -
CDR3: CASSLGYVADYGYTF
DNA: TGCGCCAGCAGCTTGGGGTACGTTGCGGACTATGGCTACACCTTC

J: TRBJ2-3
V: TRBV3-1/TRBV3-2
D: -
size: -
CDR3: CASSQGQHTSTDTQYF
DNA: TGTGCCAGCAGCCAAGGTCAACACACTAGCACAGATACGCAGTATTTT

J: TRBJ1-5
V: TRBV10-3
D: -
size: -
CDR3: CAIRFDRDQPQHF
DNA: TGTGCCATCCGTTTCGACAGAGATCAGCCCCAGCATTTT

J: TRBJ2-7
V: TRBV29-1
D: -
size: once
CDR3: CSVGPRDARLEQYF
DNA: TGCAGCGTTGGACCCCGGGACGCACGATTGGAGCAGTACTTC

J: TRBJ1-6
V: TRBV19
D: TRBD1
size: -
CDR3: CASRDRGYNSPLHF
DNA: TGTGCCAGTCGGGACAGGGGGTATAATTCACCCCTCCACTTT

J: TRBJ1-2
V: TRBV12-5
D: TRBD1
size: -
CDR3: CASGHPAGGDGYTF
DNA: TGTGCTAGTGGTCACCCCGCAGGGGGCGATGGCTACACCTTC

J: TRBJ1-2
V: TRBV6-1
D: TRBD1
size: -
CDR3: CASSEALTGGLYGYTF
DNA: TGTGCCAGCAGTGAAGCGCTGACAGGGGGATTATATGGCTACACCTTC

J: TRBJ1-1
V: TRBV7-3
D: -
size: once
CDR3: CASSSLGGGTEAFF
DNA: TGTGCCAGCAGCTCCCTGGGGGGGGGCACTGAAGCTTTCTTT

J: TRBJ1-2
V: TRBV6-5
D: -
size: -
CDR3: CATLTGYTGYTF
DNA: TGTGCCACGTTAACAGGGTACACTGGCTACACCTTC

J: TRBJ2-5
V: TRBV6-5
D: -
size: once
CDR3: CASRDPGQYETQYF
DNA: TGTGCCAGCAGGGATCCCGGACAGTACGAGACCCAGTACTTC

J: TRBJ1-5
V: TRBV27
D: -
size: -
CDR3: CASRRRGAPSNQPQHF
DNA: TGTGCCAGCAGGAGGAGGGGAGCACCTAGCAATCAGCCCCAGCATTTT

J: TRBJ1-2
V: TRBV6-5
D: -
size: -
CDR3: CASSWTALYGYTF
DNA: TGTGCCAGCAGTTGGACAGCGCTCTATGGCTACACCTTC

J: TRBJ2-5
V: TRBV5-1
D: TRBD2
size: -
CDR3: CASRPAGVLETQYF
DNA: TGCGCCAGCAGGCCAGCGGGAGTGTTAGAGACCCAGTACTTC

J: TRBJ1-3
V: TRBV29-1
D: -
size: -
CDR3: CSVEDYGQRNTIYF
DNA: TGCAGCGTTGAAGATTATGGACAAAGAAACACCATATATTTT

J: TRBJ2-7
V: TRBV9
D: -
size: -
CDR3: CASSSRDSYEQYF
DNA: TGTGCCAGCAGCTCAAGAGACAGCTACGAGCAGTACTTC

J: TRBJ1-1
V: TRBV29-1
D: -
size: -
CDR3: CSVGGQLNTEAFF
DNA: TGCAGCGTTGGAGGACAATTGAACACTGAAGCTTTCTTT

J: TRBJ1-2
V: TRBV6-2/TRBV6-3
D: -
size: -
CDR3: CASSYVSGTGHGYTF
DNA: TGTGCCAGCAGTTACGTGTCGGGAACGGGCCATGGCTACACCTTC

J: TRBJ2-1
V: TRBV6-5
D: -
size: once
CDR3: CASRHLGDEQFF
DNA: TGTGCCAGCAGACACCTAGGCGATGAGCAGTTCTTC

J: TRBJ2-7
V: TRBV5-1
D: TRBD2
size: few
CDR3: CASSWAERDYEQYF
DNA: TGCGCCAGCAGCTGGGCCGAGCGGGACTACGAGCAGTACTTC

J: TRBJ2-1
V: TRBV5-1
D: TRBD1
size: -
CDR3: CASSLGQGADNEQFF
DNA: TGCGCCAGCAGCTTGGGCCAGGGGGCGGACAATGAGCAGTTCTTC

J: TRBJ2-3
V: TRBV5-1
D: -
size: -
CDR3: CASSLAGYTADTQYF
DNA: TGCGCCAGCAGCTTGGCGGGATACACAGCAGATACGCAGTATTTT

J: TRBJ2-7
V: TRBV19
D: -
size: -
CDR3: CASSIIGSYEQYF
DNA: TGTGCCAGTAGTATCATAGGCTCCTACGAGCAGTACTTC

J: TRBJ1-5
V: TRBV6-6
D: -
size: -
CDR3: CASSYTRGNQPQHF
DNA: TGTGCCAGCAGTTACACCAGGGGCAATCAGCCCCAGCATTTT

J: TRBJ1-2
V: TRBV6-2/TRBV6-3
D: -
size: -
CDR3: CASSYASYGYTF
DNA: TGTGCCAGCAGTTACGCGTCCTATGGCTACACCTTC

J: TRBJ2-3
V: TRBV7-9
D: TRBD1
size: -
CDR3: CASSAYDRADTQYF
DNA: TGTGCCAGCAGCGCCTACGACAGGGCGGATACGCAGTATTTT

J: TRBJ2-2
V: TRBV27
D: TRBD1
size: -
CDR3: CASSPRNPGQGNTGELFF
DNA: TGTGCCAGCAGCCCCAGAAACCCGGGACAGGGGAACACCGGGGAGCTGTTTTTT

J: TRBJ1-2
V: TRBV2
D: TRBD1
size: -
CDR3: CASSVLATGGESDGYTF
DNA: TGTGCCAGCAGTGTTCTTGCCACAGGGGGCGAGTCGGATGGCTACACCTTC

J: TRBJ2-5
V: TRBV11-3
D: -
size: -
CDR3: CASSEFGRTQYF
DNA: TGTGCCAGCAGCGAGTTCGGTCGGACCCAGTACTTC

J: TRBJ1-3
V: TRBV4-2
D: -
size: -
CDR3: CASSQSRQAVSGNTIYF
DNA: TGTGCCAGCAGCCAAAGCCGACAGGCTGTCTCTGGAAACACCATATATTTT

J: TRBJ2-1
V: TRBV7-2
D: TRBD2
size: few
CDR3: CASTQRGDFNEQFF
DNA: TGTGCCAGCACTCAGCGGGGGGATTTCAATGAGCAGTTCTTC

J: TRBJ1-5
V: TRBV18
D: -
size: -
CDR3: CASSPQYSNQPQHF
DNA: TGTGCCAGCTCACCCCAGTATAGCAATCAGCCCCAGCATTTT

J: TRBJ2-1
V: TRBV30
D: TRBD1
size: -
CDR3: CAWNRGLLYNEQFF
DNA: TGTGCCTGGAACAGGGGGCTTTTATACAATGAGCAGTTCTTC

J: TRBJ2-5
V: TRBV18
D: -
size: -
CDR3: CASSPGLSGLGQETQYF
DNA: TGTGCCAGCTCACCGGGGTTGTCCGGGCTCGGCCAAGAGACCCAGTACTTC

J: TRBJ2-7
V: TRBV10-3
D: TRBD2
size: -
CDR3: CAISVPRGGAHYEQYF
DNA: TGTGCCATCAGTGTCCCCCGGGGGGGGGCCCACTACGAGCAGTACTTC

J: TRBJ2-3
V: TRBV11-2
D: -
size: -
CDR3: CASSLRSGITDTQYF
DNA: TGTGCCAGCAGCTTAAGGTCGGGGATCACAGATACGCAGTATTTT

J: TRBJ1-2
V: TRBV2
D: -
size: -
CDR3: CASTLGRHGYTF
DNA: TGTGCCAGCACCCTAGGGCGGCATGGCTACACCTTC

J: TRBJ1-4
V: TRBV5-6
D: -
size: once
CDR3: CASSWGGTDEKLFF
DNA: TGTGCCAGCAGCTGGGGAGGGACTGATGAAAAACTGTTTTTT

J: TRBJ2-3
V: TRBV9
D: TRBD2
size: -
CDR3: CASSPRGSGSPDTQYF
DNA: TGTGCCAGCAGCCCCCGCGGGAGTGGTTCCCCAGATACGCAGTATTTT

J: TRBJ2-7
V: TRBV18
D: -
size: -
CDR3: CASSREGLGYEQYF
DNA: TGTGCCAGCTCACGAGAAGGTTTAGGCTACGAGCAGTACTTC

J: TRBJ2-3
V: TRBV24-1
D: -
size: -
CDR3: CATSAKGGPGTDTQYF
DNA: TGTGCCACCAGTGCTAAGGGAGGTCCGGGCACAGATACGCAGTATTTT

J: TRBJ2-7
V: TRBV9
D: -
size: -
CDR3: CASSPMGSLSYEQYF
DNA: TGTGCCAGCAGTCCAATGGGGTCTCTCTCCTACGAGCAGTACTTC